The T cell receptor (beta chain) under discussion was sequenced for a study of blood T cell repertoires in COVID-19. As for the study in general: Samples taken during acute and convalescent COVID-19 were collected in the United States, Italy and Spain. Sources were T cells, B-cell-depleted T cells, or PBMCs; the material itself was cDNA or gDNA.

J was trimmed by 4 bases and V by 5 bases; bases with no gene match: 6. The germline V gene encodes CDR1 MDHEN and CDR2 SYDVKM. The CDR3 runs to 15 residues. Authors' analysis steps: It was from reference gene primer amplification that nucleated cell counts were estimated. Only in-frame clones appear in the TCRdb table, and some are missing; sequencing was by immunoSEQ multiplex PCR. V and J calls and clone size are given by that table; D and trimming were obtained from the DNA. The sample yields about 180,000 clones, 86% seen once. The sample holds a few counts of this clone. The sequence was obtained from a woman aged 30 to 39 with active or convalescent COVID-19. Sequencing was done on a sample of peripheral blood. The chain couples TRBV28 to TRBJ1-3; TRBD1 agrees at 9 bases. The CDR3 DNA reads as TGTGCCAGCAGTCCAGGGACAGGGAAAGGAAACACCATATATTTT. Its translation: CASSPGTGKGNTIYF.